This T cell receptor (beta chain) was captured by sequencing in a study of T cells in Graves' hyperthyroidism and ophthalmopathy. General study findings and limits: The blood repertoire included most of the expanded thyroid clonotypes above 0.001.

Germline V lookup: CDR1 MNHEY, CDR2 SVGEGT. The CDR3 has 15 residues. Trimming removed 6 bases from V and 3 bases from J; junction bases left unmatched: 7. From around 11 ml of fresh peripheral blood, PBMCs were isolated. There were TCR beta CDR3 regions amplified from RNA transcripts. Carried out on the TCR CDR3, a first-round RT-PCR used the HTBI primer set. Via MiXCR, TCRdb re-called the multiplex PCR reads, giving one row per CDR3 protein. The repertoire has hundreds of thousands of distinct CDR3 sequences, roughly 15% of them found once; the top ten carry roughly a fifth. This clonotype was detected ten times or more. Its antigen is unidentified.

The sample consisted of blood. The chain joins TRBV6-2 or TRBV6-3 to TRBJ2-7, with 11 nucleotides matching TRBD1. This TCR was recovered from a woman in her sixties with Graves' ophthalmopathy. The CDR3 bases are TGTGCCAGCAGGACCACCGGGACAGGGGGCTACGAGCAGTACTTC. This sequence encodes CASRTTGTGGYEQYF.